The 32 T cell receptor beta chains given below trace back to one sample, sequenced in a study of T cells in Graves' hyperthyroidism and ophthalmopathy. Amplification targeted TCR beta CDR3 regions from RNA transcripts. Carried out on the TCR CDR3, a first-round RT-PCR used the HTBI primer set. In TCRdb, the multiplex PCR reads were re-called with MiXCR into one record per CDR3 protein. The sample carries over 650,000 distinct CDR3 sequences, roughly 45% recorded once. Specimen: peripheral blood or thyroid tissue (not recorded which). The source of these receptors is an adult man with Graves' disease, either hyperthyroidism or ophthalmopathy (not recorded which).

This clonotype was found many times. CDR3 in amino acids: CASGPTGTYEQYF. The CDR3 nucleotides are TGTGCCAGCGGGCCTACAGGTACCTACGAGCAGTACTTC. This chain joins TRBV7-6 and TRBJ2-7; D is perhaps TRBD1 (5 bases). Trimming stripped 8 bases from V and 2 bases from J, with 13 bases between. The CDR3 is 13 amino acids. Germline V CDR1 and CDR2: SGHVS, FNYEAQ.

The rearrangement uses TRBV20-1 and TRBJ2-5; 11 bases match TRBD2. Trimming removed 7 bases from V and 1 base from J; junction bases left unmatched: 17. The CDR3 has 18 amino acids. Germline assignment: CDR1 DFQATT and CDR2 SNEGSKA (reference sequence). The CDR3 bases are TGCAGTGTGGCCGAGACTAGCGGGGTAGGGGTCTTCCAAGAGACCCAGTACTTC. The encoded protein is CSVAETSGVGVFQETQYF.

This CDR3 reads CSFAMGAYEQYF. As DNA, the CDR3 is TGCAGCTTTGCTATGGGGGCCTACGAGCAGTACTTC. The V call is TRBV29-1, the J call TRBJ2-7; perhaps D is TRBD1 or TRBD2 (5 bases each). The V end was cut by 8 bases, the J end by 2 bases, with 13 bases between. Germline V lookup: CDR1 SQVTM, CDR2 ANQGSEA. The CDR3 consists of 12 residues.

In this sample, this clonotype turned up many times. The chain couples TRBV10-3 to TRBJ2-2; 7 bases fit TRBD2. CDR1 is ENHRY, CDR2 SYGVKD, per germline. After removal of 10 bases from V and 5 bases from J, the junction contained 7 bases not matched to a gene. This CDR3 spans 13 amino acids. This CDR3 reads CATSSGGTGELFF. DNA for the CDR3: TGTGCCACCTCTAGCGGCGGGACCGGGGAGCTGTTTTTT.

There are a few counts of this clonotype. The rearrangement joins TRBV5-4 to TRBJ1-6; a possible D gene is TRBD1 (5 bases). The V end was cut by 3 bases, the J end by 1 base, with 11 bases between. The length of the CDR3 is 16 residues. Germline lookup yields CDR1 SGHNT and CDR2 YYREEE (reference sequence). CDR3: CASSSSRVSYNSPLHF. CDR3 nucleotides: TGTGCCAGCAGCTCGTCCAGGGTTTCCTATAATTCACCCCTCCACTTT.

This clonotype came up once. V and J are TRBV29-1 and TRBJ1-1, with D possibly being TRBD1 (6 bases). Trimming removed 6 bases from V and 3 bases from J, with 8 bases in between. The CDR3 is 11 amino acids. Germline CDR1 and CDR2: SQVTM and ANQGSEA. This CDR3 reads CSVQGYTEAFF. DNA for the CDR3: TGCAGCGTCCAGGGGTACACTGAAGCTTTCTTT.

The chain joins TRBV7-2 to TRBJ1-5; D remains unclear. The CDR3 loop spans 14 amino acids. Germline CDR1 and CDR2: SGHTA and FQGNSA. V shed 5 bases and J shed 8 bases, with 16 bases lying between them. Here the CDR3 DNA reads TGTGCCAGCAGCCAAGATCCCGGGATTAAGCCCCAGCATTTT. It yields the protein CASSQDPGIKPQHF.

The genes are TRBV19 and TRBJ1-1; 7 nucleotides line up with TRBD1. The CDR3 runs 14 residues. Germline CDR1 is LNHDA and CDR2 is SQIVND (reference sequence). J lost 1 base, V lost 9 bases, and 8 bases had no gene match. CDR3 sequence reads: CASSGTASNTEAFF. The CDR3 bases are TGTGCCAGCAGCGGGACAGCCTCGAACACTGAAGCTTTCTTT. Full variable domain (remainder filled in from reference TRBV19 and TRBJ1-1): DGGITQSPKYLFRKEGQNVTLSCEQNLNHDAMYWYRQDPGQGLRLIYYSQIVNDFQKGDIAEGYSVSREKKESFPLTVTSAQKNPTAFYLCASSGTASNTEAFFGQGTRLTVV.

This clonotype was found a few times. J is TRBJ2-7 and V is TRBV25-1; D remains unclear. Germline loops: CDR1 MGHDK, CDR2 SYGVNS. V was pared by 8 bases and J by 2 bases, with 4 bases between. The CDR3 length is 10 residues. DNA for the CDR3: TGTGCCAGCGCCACCTACGAGCAGTACTTC. Its protein product is CASATYEQYF.

The CDR3 spells CASSSSPGSNQPQHF. In nucleotides, the CDR3 is TGTGCCAGCAGCTCCTCCCCCGGTTCGAATCAGCCCCAGCATTTT. The V call is TRBV7-2, the J call TRBJ1-5; D remains ambiguous. The V gene's germline CDR1 is SGHTA and CDR2 FQGNSA. The CDR3 loop spans 15 amino acids. Between the trimmed V and J ends, which lost 4 bases and 4 bases, there was a span of 14 bases.

V usage is TRBV10-3 and J usage is TRBJ1-5; D remains ambiguous. This CDR3 region has 15 residues. Germline V gene data show CDR1 as ENHRY and CDR2 as SYGVKD. Trimming removed 4 bases at V and 6 bases at J, with 16 bases between. The CDR3 here is CAISARMEGGQPQHF. The CDR3 DNA sequence: TGTGCCATCAGTGCTAGAATGGAGGGAGGTCAGCCCCAGCATTTT.

This clonotype was observed a single time. The chain links TRBV2 to TRBJ1-4, with D possibly matching TRBD1 (5 bases). The CDR3 runs 13 residues. Germline assignment: CDR1 SNHLY and CDR2 FYNNEI. The germline V and J ends were trimmed by 11 bases and 6 bases, with 16 bases remaining between them. The CDR3 bases are TGTGCCGGGGGGGGACTGCGGGATGAAAAACTGTTTTTT. Its translation is CAGGGLRDEKLFF. The variable domain in full, completed from reference TRBV2 and TRBJ1-4, reads EPEVTQTPSHQVTQMGQEVILRCVPISNHLYFYWYRQILGQKVEFLVSFYNNEISEKSEIFDDQFSVERPDGSNFTLKIRSTKLEDSAMYFCAGGGLRDEKLFFGSGTQLSVL.

The chain carries TRBV5-1 and TRBJ2-2, with TRBD2 matching 12 bases. The CDR3 contains 20 residues. The germline V gene has CDR1 SGHRS and CDR2 YFSETQ. Trimming at V came to 4 bases and at J to 0 bases, leaving 13 bases not matched to a gene. CDR3 DNA sequence: TGCGCCAGCAGCCTACGACTAGCGGGGGCGCCTTGGCCGAACACCGGGGAGCTGTTTTTT. It encodes CASSLRLAGAPWPNTGELFF.

There are many counts of this clonotype. The chain uses TRBV7-2 and TRBJ1-4; 9 bases match TRBD1. Trimming removed 5 bases from V and 13 bases from J; junction bases left unmatched: 8. The CDR3 covers 13 residues. Germline loops: CDR1 SGHTA, CDR2 FQGNSA. In nucleotides, the CDR3 is TGTGCCAGCAGCCCGTTCCGGGACAGGGTACTGTTTTTT. This encodes CASSPFRDRVLFF.

The chain recombines TRBV29-1 with TRBJ1-4; 8 bases align to TRBD1. Germline CDR1 and CDR2: SQVTM and ANQGSEA. Trimming took 6 bases from V and 0 from J; bases not matched to a gene: 12. The CDR3 loop spans 17 amino acids. CDR3 residues: CSVKTGDLSATNEKLFF. CDR3 coding DNA: TGCAGCGTGAAGACAGGGGACCTTTCTGCAACTAATGAAAAACTGTTTTTT.

The chain has TRBV2 and TRBJ1-2, with D possibly TRBD1 on 5 matching bases. Trimming removed 5 bases from V and 4 bases from J, with 17 bases in between. The germline V gene has CDR1 SNHLY and CDR2 FYNNEI. This CDR3 contains 15 residues. CDR3 nucleotide sequence: TGTGCCAGCAGTCCCCAACAGGATATTTCCTATGGCTACACCTTC. It encodes CASSPQQDISYGYTF. The whole variable domain, remainder taken from reference TRBV2 and TRBJ1-2, is EPEVTQTPSHQVTQMGQEVILRCVPISNHLYFYWYRQILGQKVEFLVSFYNNEISEKSEIFDDQFSVERPDGSNFTLKIRSTKLEDSAMYFCASSPQQDISYGYTFGSGTRLTVV.

This chain links TRBV20-1 with TRBJ2-2, with D hard to call. V was shortened by 4 bases and J by 0 bases, with 12 bases between the two germline ends. Germline V gene sequence: CDR1 DFQATT, CDR2 SNEGSKA (reference sequence). The CDR3 sequence is 15 residues long. This CDR3 reads CSAKSSFTNTGELFF. The CDR3 bases are TGCAGTGCTAAATCATCCTTCACGAACACCGGGGAGCTGTTTTTT.

A note on this clonotype: A read error may be the cause here, since a much bigger clone is one base away. This rearrangement joins TRBV7-2 to TRBJ1-4; D is undetermined. This CDR3 is built from 14 residues. Looked up from germline, CDR1 is SGHTA and CDR2 is FQGNSA. With 7 bases removed from V and 10 bases from J, the gap between germline ends came to 19 bases. The CDR3 sequence: CASKMGSASGKLFF. The CDR3 bases are TGTGCCAGCAAAATGGGGTCCGCGAGTGGAAAACTGTTTTTT.

The V gene is TRBV12-3 or TRBV12-4, the J gene TRBJ2-7, with TRBD2 identical over 12 bases. The CDR3 has 16 amino acids. With V trimmed by 5 bases and J by 5 bases, 10 bases remained unmatched. CDR3 DNA sequence: TGTGCCAGCAGTGGCTCTAGCGGGAGGGCCGGCAACGAGCAGTACTTC. Residues: CASSGSSGRAGNEQYF.

This clonotype was picked up many times. The CDR3 coding sequence is TGCAGCGTACCGGACAGGGGCGACTATGGCTACACCTTC. Protein product: CSVPDRGDYGYTF. The gene calls are TRBV29-1 and TRBJ1-2; 9 positions match TRBD1. Germline values: CDR1 SQVTM, CDR2 ANQGSEA. The CDR3 covers 13 residues. Trimming cost V 6 bases and J 3 bases; bases outside gene matches: 5. The whole variable domain, filled in from reference TRBV29-1 and TRBJ1-2, reads SAVISQKPSRDICQRGTSLTIQCQVDSQVTMMFWYRQQPGQSLTLIATANQGSEATYESGFVIDKFPISRPNLTFSTLTVSNMSPEDSSIYLCSVPDRGDYGYTFGSGTRLTVV.

The chain combines TRBV7-9 with TRBJ1-6; tentatively, D is TRBD1 (5 bases). Per the germline V gene, CDR1 is SEHNR and CDR2 is FQNEAQ (reference sequence). V lost 6 bases to trimming and J lost 11 bases, with 23 bases between them. The CDR3 spans 16 residues. The CDR3: CASSLPIAGVRTPLHF. The CDR3 bases are TGTGCCAGCAGTTTACCTATAGCGGGGGTCAGGACACCCCTCCACTTT.

V gene TRBV12-3 or TRBV12-4 combines with J gene TRBJ2-2, with D hard to call. Trimming took 3 bases from V and 6 from J, leaving 8 bases between them. CDR3 length: 13 amino acids. CDR3 in DNA: TGTGCCAGCAGTTTCGAACTTTCCGGGGAGCTGTTTTTT. Protein sequence: CASSFELSGELFF.

This clonotype has a single count. The CDR3 region has the DNA TGTGCCAGCAGCGTAGATTACAGCGGGGTCTACCAAGAGACCCAGTACTTC. It translates to CASSVDYSGVYQETQYF. The chain recombines TRBV9 with TRBJ2-5, with 7 bases identical to TRBD2. Germline V CDR1 and CDR2: SGDLS, YYNGEE. There are 17 residues in the CDR3. Trimming removed 0 bases from V and 0 bases from J; junction bases left unmatched: 8.

This clonotype was counted many times. This chain uses TRBV9 with TRBJ2-5; D is possibly TRBD1 or TRBD2 (5 bases each). The CDR3 runs 14 residues. Germline values: CDR1 SGDLS, CDR2 YYNGEE. Trimming shortened V by 3 bases and J by 5 bases, and 14 bases separated the two germline ends. CDR3 residues: CASSGRGELETQYF. For the CDR3, the DNA is TGTGCCAGCAGCGGGAGAGGGGAATTGGAGACCCAGTACTTC.

This clonotype came up a few times. J is TRBJ1-1 and V is TRBV7-3; perhaps TRBD1 as D (5 bases). The CDR3 is 15 residues long. The V gene's germline CDR1 is SGHTA and CDR2 FQGTGA. V lost 0 bases and J 6 bases, leaving 14 bases between the germline ends. The CDR3 loop reads CASSLTKTGTSEAFF. Written as DNA, the CDR3 is TGTGCCAGCAGCTTAACGAAGACGGGGACCTCTGAAGCTTTCTTT.

The chain joins TRBV2 to TRBJ1-5; D is possibly TRBD1 (6 bases). This CDR3 has 16 residues. V was trimmed by 3 bases and J by 5 bases, leaving 17 bases between them. Per germline, CDR1 SNHLY and CDR2 FYNNEI. CDR3 protein: CASSDTGWRGDQPQHF. Written as DNA, the CDR3 is TGTGCCAGCAGTGATACAGGGTGGAGGGGAGATCAGCCCCAGCATTTT.

Regarding this clonotype: A much larger clone differs by one base, so this may be a read error. This likely comes from a read error, as the CDR3 has no conserved phenylalanine or tryptophan at its end. In DNA form, the CDR3 reads TGTGCCAGCAGCCGAAGGGACGGCTACGAGCAGTACCTC. This gives the protein CASSRRDGYEQYL. J is TRBJ2-7 and V is TRBV7-9; D is possibly TRBD1 or TRBD2 (5 bases each). The ends were cut back, 5 bases at V and 3 bases at J, with 11 bases in the middle. Germline V lookup: CDR1 SEHNR, CDR2 FQNEAQ (reference sequence). This CDR3 has 13 amino acids.

V usage is TRBV2 and J usage is TRBJ2-7, with TRBD1 identical over 7 bases. After removal of 6 bases from V and 6 bases from J, the junction contained 5 bases not matched to a gene. The germline V gene has CDR1 SNHLY and CDR2 FYNNEI. The CDR3 consists of 12 residues. The CDR3 DNA reads as TGTGCCAGCAGCAAGGGGGCCCTCGAGCAGTACTTC. Translated, it gives CASSKGALEQYF. The full variable domain, rest sourced from reference TRBV2 and TRBJ2-7, is EPEVTQTPSHQVTQMGQEVILRCVPISNHLYFYWYRQILGQKVEFLVSFYNNEISEKSEIFDDQFSVERPDGSNFTLKIRSTKLEDSAMYFCASSKGALEQYFGPGTRLTVT.

This rearrangement joins TRBV6-6 to TRBJ1-5; D uncertain. This CDR3 region has 15 residues. Germline loops: CDR1 MNHNY, CDR2 SVGAGI (reference sequence). V dropped 6 bases and J dropped 6 bases, with 18 bases sitting between them. CDR3 in amino acids: CASSPSGRLGQPQHF. CDR3 bases: TGTGCCAGCAGCCCTTCGGGGAGGTTGGGTCAGCCCCAGCATTTT.

The chain is built from TRBV7-8 and TRBJ2-3; tentative D call: TRBD2 (6 bases). Trimming took 5 bases from V and 2 from J, leaving 11 bases between them. Per the germline V gene, CDR1 is SGHVS and CDR2 is FQNEAQ. CDR3 size: 14 residues. As DNA, the CDR3 is TGTGCCAGCAGCAAGGACTATTTCACAGATACGCAGTATTTT. The encoded protein is CASSKDYFTDTQYF.

CDR3 region: CSARQNSYEQYF. The CDR3, as DNA: TGCAGCGCACGACAGAACTCCTACGAGCAGTACTTC. This chain uses TRBV29-1 with TRBJ2-7; tentatively, D is TRBD1 (5 bases). The CDR3 contains 12 residues. Trimming stripped 7 bases from V and 0 bases from J, with 10 bases between. Germline values: CDR1 SQVTM, CDR2 ANQGSEA.

For this clonotype: This sequence may be a read error, since a much larger clone differs from it by one base. The V gene is TRBV7-2, the J gene TRBJ2-2; D perhaps matches TRBD2 (5 bases). There are 13 residues in the CDR3. Germline lookup yields CDR1 SGHTA and CDR2 FQGNSA. The CDR3 DNA is TGTGCCAGCAGTGAAACGAACACCGGGGAGCCGTTTTTT. Protein product: CASSETNTGEPFF.